Below are 21 T cell receptor beta chains sequenced from a single sample in a study of monozygotic twins with inflammatory bowel disease. Each CDR3 protein gets one entry in TCRdb, which reprocessed the 5' RACE reads and gives no DNA. The table for this sample gives 110,000 or so distinct CDR3 sequences. The sequencing sample was made of blood. All receptors derive from a human donor with ulcerative colitis or Crohn's disease, or a healthy co-twin of an affected twin (not recorded which).

The chain carries TRBV28 and TRBJ2-5; TCRdb returns TRBD1, unconfirmable since there is no DNA. Per the germline V gene, CDR1 is MDHEN and CDR2 is SYDVKM. The CDR3 is 17 amino acids. The CDR3 sequence is CASSLSGTGEGRETQYF.

The chain joins TRBV7-3 to TRBJ2-2; checking the TCRdb D call of TRBD2 is not possible without DNA. The germline CDR1 and CDR2 sequences are SGHTA and FQGTGA. The length of the CDR3 is 15 residues. The CDR3 spells CASSLRLAGTGELFF.

The chain links TRBV6-5 to TRBJ1-2. The CDR3 spans 14 residues. Germline CDR1 is MNHEY and CDR2 is SVGAGI. CDR3 amino acids: CASSYKPWNYGYTF.

This rearrangement joins TRBV19 to TRBJ2-1; TCRdb gives TRBD2 as the D gene, but with no DNA this cannot be confirmed. From germline, CDR1 is LNHDA and CDR2 SQIVND (reference sequence). The CDR3 is made up of 16 amino acids. The CDR3 loop reads CASSTEPTSWRNEQFF.

This chain uses TRBV29-1 with TRBJ1-1. The CDR3 is 12 amino acids. Per germline, CDR1 SQVTM and CDR2 ANQGSEA. CDR3 residues: CSVPGMNTEAFF. The variable domain in full, with the rest retrieved from reference TRBV29-1 and TRBJ1-1, is SAVISQKPSRDICQRGTSLTIQCQVDSQVTMMFWYRQQPGQSLTLIATANQGSEATYESGFVIDKFPISRPNLTFSTLTVSNMSPEDSSIYLCSVPGMNTEAFFGQGTRLTVV.

The V gene is TRBV20-1, the J gene TRBJ1-4. Germline loops: CDR1 DFQATT, CDR2 SNEGSKA (reference sequence). The CDR3 has 15 amino acids. CDR3 protein: CSARDRGGENEKLFF.

This rearrangement joins TRBV5-1 to TRBJ2-3; the D gene TCRdb calls, TRBD2, cannot be checked with no DNA. Germline CDR1 reads SGHRS; CDR2 reads YFSETQ. CDR3 length: 16 amino acids. The CDR3 is CASSPGSSGGSDTQYF. Full variable domain (remainder filled in from reference TRBV5-1 and TRBJ2-3): KAGVTQTPRYLIKTRGQQVTLSCSPISGHRSVSWYQQTPGQGLQFLFEYFSETQRNKGNFPGRFSGRQFSNSRSEMNVSTLELGDSALYLCASSPGSSGGSDTQYFGPGTRLTVL.

The chain employs TRBV6-1 and TRBJ2-5; the D call of TRBD2 rests on TCRdb alone, since no DNA is present to check it. The germline CDR1 and CDR2 sequences are MNHNS and SASEGT. This CDR3 is 15 amino acids long. The CDR3 loop is CASSRSGRGQKTQYF.

J is TRBJ1-1 and V is TRBV29-1; TCRdb's D call of TRBD1 is untestable without DNA. Germline V lookup: CDR1 SQVTM, CDR2 ANQGSEA. This CDR3 region has 12 residues. The CDR3 here is CSAAGGNTEAFF.

V gene TRBV27 combines with J gene TRBJ2-5. This CDR3 region has 13 residues. Germline CDR1 MNHEY, CDR2 SMNVEV (reference sequence). This CDR3 is CASSPTDQETQYF.

V usage is TRBV6-1 and J usage is TRBJ2-1; TCRdb's D call of TRBD1 is untestable without DNA. Germline-derived CDR1 and CDR2 are MNHNS and SASEGT. CDR3 length equals 14 residues. This CDR3 is CASRARGDHNEQFF.

The chain employs TRBV29-1 and TRBJ2-5; no DNA is available, so the TRBD1 call from TCRdb remains unchecked. Germline CDR1 and CDR2: SQVTM and ANQGSEA. This CDR3 has 14 amino acids. The CDR3 loop is CSVDYPGGEETQYF.

The chain uses TRBV12-3 or TRBV12-4 and TRBJ2-5. This CDR3 spans 12 amino acids. This CDR3 reads CASSLRAETQYF.

V and J are TRBV28 and TRBJ1-2; TCRdb designates TRBD1, a call that cannot be tested without DNA. The germline gives CDR1 MDHEN, CDR2 SYDVKM. The CDR3 is made up of 13 amino acids. The CDR3 spells CASRAGQGYGYTF.

The rearrangement joins TRBV9 to TRBJ2-3; the D call of TRBD2 rests on TCRdb alone, since no DNA is present to check it. The CDR3 covers 16 residues. Germline-derived CDR1 and CDR2 are SGDLS and YYNGEE. This chain's CDR3 is CASSTPSGGDTDTQYF.

The chain combines TRBV20-1 with TRBJ2-1; TCRdb outputs TRBD1, but without DNA this stays unchecked. In germline, CDR1 is DFQATT, CDR2 SNEGSKA (reference sequence). This CDR3 region has 13 residues. CDR3 region: CSASGGHYNEQFF.

The chain combines TRBV29-1 with TRBJ2-2. This CDR3 has 13 amino acids. CDR1 is SQVTM and CDR2 is ANQGSEA in the germline V gene. The CDR3: CSVEDSFTGELFF.

This CDR3 reads CASASGTSSTGELFF. The chain couples TRBV12-3 or TRBV12-4 to TRBJ2-2; the D call from TCRdb, TRBD2, cannot be confirmed without DNA. The CDR3 totals 15 residues.

CDR3 sequence: CASSFEYRGYNEQFF. The chain recombines TRBV27 with TRBJ2-1; the D gene TCRdb calls, TRBD1, cannot be checked with no DNA. CDR1 is MNHEY, CDR2 SMNVEV, per germline (reference sequence). The CDR3 has 15 amino acids.

V gene TRBV5-6 combines with J gene TRBJ2-3. CDR3 size: 14 residues. The germline V gene has CDR1 SGHDT and CDR2 YYEEEE. The CDR3 region is CASSRGSTTDTQYF.

CDR3 amino acids: CASSQGRPLGNSPLHF. The genes are TRBV4-1 and TRBJ1-6; TCRdb indicates TRBD1, and absent DNA this call remains unverified. The CDR3 sequence is 16 residues long. Per germline, CDR1 MGHRA and CDR2 YSYEKL.